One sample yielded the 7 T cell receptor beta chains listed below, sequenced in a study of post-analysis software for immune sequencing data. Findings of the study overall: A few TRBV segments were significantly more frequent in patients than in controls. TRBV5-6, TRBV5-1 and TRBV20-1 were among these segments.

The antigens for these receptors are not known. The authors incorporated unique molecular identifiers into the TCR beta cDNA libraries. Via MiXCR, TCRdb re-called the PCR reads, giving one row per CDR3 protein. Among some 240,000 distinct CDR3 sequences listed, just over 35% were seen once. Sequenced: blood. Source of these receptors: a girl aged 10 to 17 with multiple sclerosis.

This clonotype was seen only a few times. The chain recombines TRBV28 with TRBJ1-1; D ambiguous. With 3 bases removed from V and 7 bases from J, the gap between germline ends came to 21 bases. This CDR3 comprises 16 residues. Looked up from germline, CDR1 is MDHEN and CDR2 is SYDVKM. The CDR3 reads CASSFNTLTMGNEAFF. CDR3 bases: TGTGCCAGCAGTTTTAATACCCTTACCATGGGGAATGAAGCTTTCTTT.

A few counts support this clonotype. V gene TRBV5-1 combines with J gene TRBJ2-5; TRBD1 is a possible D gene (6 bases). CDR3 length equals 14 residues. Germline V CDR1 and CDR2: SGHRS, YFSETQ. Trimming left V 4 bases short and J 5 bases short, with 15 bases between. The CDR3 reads CASSPSTGWETQYF. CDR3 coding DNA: TGCGCCAGCAGCCCCTCTACAGGGTGGGAGACCCAGTACTTC. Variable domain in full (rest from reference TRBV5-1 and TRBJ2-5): KAGVTQTPRYLIKTRGQQVTLSCSPISGHRSVSWYQQTPGQGLQFLFEYFSETQRNKGNFPGRFSGRQFSNSRSEMNVSTLELGDSALYLCASSPSTGWETQYFGPGTRLLVL.

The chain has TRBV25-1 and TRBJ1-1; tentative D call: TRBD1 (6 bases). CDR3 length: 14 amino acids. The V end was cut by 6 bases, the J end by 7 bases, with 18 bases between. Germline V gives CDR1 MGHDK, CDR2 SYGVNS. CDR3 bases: TGTGCCAGCAGAGGATCTTGGGGGCGGGATGAAGCTTTCTTT. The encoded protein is CASRGSWGRDEAFF.

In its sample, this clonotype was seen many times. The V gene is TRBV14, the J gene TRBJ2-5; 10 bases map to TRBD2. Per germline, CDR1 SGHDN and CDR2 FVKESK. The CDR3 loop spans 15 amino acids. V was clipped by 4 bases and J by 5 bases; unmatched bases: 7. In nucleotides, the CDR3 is TGTGCCAGCAGCCCAGTACTAGCGGGGTGGGAGACCCAGTACTTC. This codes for CASSPVLAGWETQYF.

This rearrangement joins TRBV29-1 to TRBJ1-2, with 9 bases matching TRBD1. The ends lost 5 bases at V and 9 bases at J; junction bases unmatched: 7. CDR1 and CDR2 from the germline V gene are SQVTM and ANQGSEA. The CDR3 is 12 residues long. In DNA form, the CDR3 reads TGCAGCGTTCGGACAGGGGAATTCAGCTACACCTTC. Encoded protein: CSVRTGEFSYTF.

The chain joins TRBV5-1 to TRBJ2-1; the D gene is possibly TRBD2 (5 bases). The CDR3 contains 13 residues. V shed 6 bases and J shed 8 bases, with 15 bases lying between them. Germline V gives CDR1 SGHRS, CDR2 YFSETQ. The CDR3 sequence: CASTLAGGDEQFF. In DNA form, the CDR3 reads TGCGCCAGCACTCTAGCCGGTGGGGATGAGCAGTTCTTC.

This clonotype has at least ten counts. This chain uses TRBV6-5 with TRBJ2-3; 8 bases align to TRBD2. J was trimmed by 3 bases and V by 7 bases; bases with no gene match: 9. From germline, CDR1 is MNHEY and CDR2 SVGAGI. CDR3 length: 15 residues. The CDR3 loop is CASTEWASGTDTQYF. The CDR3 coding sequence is TGTGCCAGCACCGAGTGGGCTAGCGGGACAGATACGCAGTATTTT.